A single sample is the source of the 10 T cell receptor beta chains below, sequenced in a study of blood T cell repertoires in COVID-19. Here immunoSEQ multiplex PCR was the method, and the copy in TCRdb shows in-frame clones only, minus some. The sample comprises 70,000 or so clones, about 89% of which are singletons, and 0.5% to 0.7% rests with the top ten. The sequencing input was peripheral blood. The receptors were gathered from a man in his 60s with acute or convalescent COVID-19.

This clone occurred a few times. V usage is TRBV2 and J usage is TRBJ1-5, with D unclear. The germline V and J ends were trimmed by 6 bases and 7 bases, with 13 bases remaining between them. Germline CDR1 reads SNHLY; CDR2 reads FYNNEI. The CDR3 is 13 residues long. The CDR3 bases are TGTGCCAGCAGGGACTGGCCCGGGCAGCCCCAGCATTTT. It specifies CASRDWPGQPQHF.

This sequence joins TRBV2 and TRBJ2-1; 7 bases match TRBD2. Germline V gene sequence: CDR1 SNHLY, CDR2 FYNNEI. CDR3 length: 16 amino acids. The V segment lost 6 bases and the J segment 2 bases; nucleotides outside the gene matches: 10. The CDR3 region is CASSLGRGRPYNEQFF. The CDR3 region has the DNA TGTGCCAGCAGCCTAGGGAGGGGAAGACCCTACAATGAGCAGTTCTTC.

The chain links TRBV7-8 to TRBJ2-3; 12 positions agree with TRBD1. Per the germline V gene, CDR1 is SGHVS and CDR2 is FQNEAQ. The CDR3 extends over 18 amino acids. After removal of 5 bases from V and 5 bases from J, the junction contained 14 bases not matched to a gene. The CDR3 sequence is CASSDRPGQGARIDTQYF. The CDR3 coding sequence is TGTGCCAGCAGCGATCGACCGGGACAGGGGGCAAGGATAGATACGCAGTATTTT.

The CDR3 protein is CASSPGLAVSSYNEQFF. CDR3 bases: TGTGCCAGCAGCCCCGGACTAGCGGTGAGCTCCTACAATGAGCAGTTCTTC. This chain links TRBV3-1 (or the pseudogene TRBV3-2) with TRBJ2-1; 10 nucleotides align to TRBD2. The CDR3 covers 17 residues. V shed 4 bases, J shed 0 bases, and the junction held 6 bases outside the gene matches. CDR1 and CDR2 from the germline V gene are LGHDT and YNNKEL (reference sequence).

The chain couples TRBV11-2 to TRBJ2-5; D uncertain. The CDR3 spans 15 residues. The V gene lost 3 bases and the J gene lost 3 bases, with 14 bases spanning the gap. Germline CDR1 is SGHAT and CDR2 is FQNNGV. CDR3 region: CASSFPRVAKETQYF. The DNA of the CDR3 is TGTGCCAGCAGCTTCCCCCGGGTTGCAAAAGAGACCCAGTACTTC. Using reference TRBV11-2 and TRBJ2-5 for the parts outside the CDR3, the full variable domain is EAGVAQSPRYKIIEKRQSVAFWCNPISGHATLYWYQQILGQGPKLLIQFQNNGVVDDSQLPKDRFSAERLKGVDSTLKIQPAKLEDSAVYLCASSFPRVAKETQYFGPGTRLLVL.

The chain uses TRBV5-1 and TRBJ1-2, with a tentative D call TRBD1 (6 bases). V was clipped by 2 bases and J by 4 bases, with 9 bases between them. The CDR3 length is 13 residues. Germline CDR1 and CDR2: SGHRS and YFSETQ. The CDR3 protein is CASSFTGIYGYTF. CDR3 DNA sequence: TGCGCCAGCAGCTTCACAGGGATCTATGGCTACACCTTC. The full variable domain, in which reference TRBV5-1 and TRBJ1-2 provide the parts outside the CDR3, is KAGVTQTPRYLIKTRGQQVTLSCSPISGHRSVSWYQQTPGQGLQFLFEYFSETQRNKGNFPGRFSGRQFSNSRSEMNVSTLELGDSALYLCASSFTGIYGYTFGSGTRLTVV.

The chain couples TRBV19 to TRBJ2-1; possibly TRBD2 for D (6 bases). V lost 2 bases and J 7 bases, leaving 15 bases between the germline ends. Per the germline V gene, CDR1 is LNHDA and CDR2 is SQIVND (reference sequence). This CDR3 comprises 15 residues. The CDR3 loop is CASSITGVGTNEQFF. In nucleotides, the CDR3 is TGTGCCAGTAGTATAACGGGCGTGGGGACTAATGAGCAGTTCTTC.

As DNA, the CDR3 is TGTGCCAGCAGCTTAGGCGAGACAAACTATGGCTACACCTTC. This encodes CASSLGETNYGYTF. The chain has TRBV7-9 and TRBJ1-2; D unresolved. V was shortened by 1 base and J by 2 bases, with 8 bases between the two germline ends. Germline-derived CDR1 and CDR2 are SEHNR and FQNEAQ (reference sequence). The CDR3 spans 14 residues.

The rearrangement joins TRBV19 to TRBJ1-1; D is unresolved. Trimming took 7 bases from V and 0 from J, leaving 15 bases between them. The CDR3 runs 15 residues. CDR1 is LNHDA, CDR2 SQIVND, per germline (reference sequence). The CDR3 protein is CASTLRSRLNTEAFF. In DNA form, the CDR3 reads TGTGCCAGTACCTTGAGGAGCAGACTGAACACTGAAGCTTTCTTT.

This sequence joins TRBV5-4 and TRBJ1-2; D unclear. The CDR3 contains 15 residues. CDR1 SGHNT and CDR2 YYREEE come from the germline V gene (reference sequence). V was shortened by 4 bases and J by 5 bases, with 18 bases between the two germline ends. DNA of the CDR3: TGTGCCAGCAGCCCGGGAGGAAAAGTGGGATATGGCTACACCTTC. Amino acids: CASSPGGKVGYGYTF.